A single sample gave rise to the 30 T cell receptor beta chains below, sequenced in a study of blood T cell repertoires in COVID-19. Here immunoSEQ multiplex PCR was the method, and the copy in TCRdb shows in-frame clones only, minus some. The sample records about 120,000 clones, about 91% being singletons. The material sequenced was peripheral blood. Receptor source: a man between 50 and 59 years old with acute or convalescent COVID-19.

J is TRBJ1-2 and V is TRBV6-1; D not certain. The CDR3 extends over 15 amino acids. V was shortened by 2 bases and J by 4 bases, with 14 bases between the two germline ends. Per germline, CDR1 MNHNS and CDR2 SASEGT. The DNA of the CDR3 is TGTGCCAGCAGTGAAAGAGGCCTGAATCCCTATGGCTACACCTTC. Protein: CASSERGLNPYGYTF.

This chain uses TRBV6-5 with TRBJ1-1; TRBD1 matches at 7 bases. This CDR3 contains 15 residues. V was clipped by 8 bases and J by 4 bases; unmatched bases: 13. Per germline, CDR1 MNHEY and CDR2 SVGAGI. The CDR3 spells CASELTGESGTEAFF. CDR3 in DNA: TGTGCCAGCGAGTTAACAGGGGAGAGTGGCACTGAAGCTTTCTTT.

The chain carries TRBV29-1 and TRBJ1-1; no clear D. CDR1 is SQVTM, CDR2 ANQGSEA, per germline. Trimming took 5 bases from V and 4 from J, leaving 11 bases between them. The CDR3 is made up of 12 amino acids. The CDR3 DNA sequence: TGCAGCGTTAGCGACGGTCTCACTGAAGCTTTCTTT. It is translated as CSVSDGLTEAFF.

The CDR3 DNA sequence: TGTGCCAGCAGTTTACCAGGGTCTGGCTACACCTTC. Its protein product is CASSLPGSGYTF. V is TRBV12-3 or TRBV12-4 and J is TRBJ1-2; possible D gene TRBD1, 5 bases. Trimming removed 2 bases at V and 7 bases at J, with 8 bases between. The CDR3 is made up of 12 amino acids.

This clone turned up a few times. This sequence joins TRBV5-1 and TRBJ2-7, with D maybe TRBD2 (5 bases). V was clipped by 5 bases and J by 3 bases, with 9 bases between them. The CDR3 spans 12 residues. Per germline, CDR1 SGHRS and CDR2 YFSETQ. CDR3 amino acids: CASSSGLYEQYF. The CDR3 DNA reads TGCGCCAGCAGTTCCGGACTCTACGAGCAGTACTTC.

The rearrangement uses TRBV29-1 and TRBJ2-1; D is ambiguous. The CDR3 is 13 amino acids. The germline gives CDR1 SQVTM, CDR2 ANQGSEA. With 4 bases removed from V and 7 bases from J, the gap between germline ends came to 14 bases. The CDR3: CSVGVPLGNEQFF. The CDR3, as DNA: TGCAGCGTTGGGGTCCCACTCGGGAATGAGCAGTTCTTC.

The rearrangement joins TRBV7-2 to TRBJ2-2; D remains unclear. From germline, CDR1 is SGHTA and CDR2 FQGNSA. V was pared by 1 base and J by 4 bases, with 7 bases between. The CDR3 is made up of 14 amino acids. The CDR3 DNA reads TGTGCCAGCAGCTTAGAGCCAAGCACCGGGGAGCTGTTTTTT. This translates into CASSLEPSTGELFF.

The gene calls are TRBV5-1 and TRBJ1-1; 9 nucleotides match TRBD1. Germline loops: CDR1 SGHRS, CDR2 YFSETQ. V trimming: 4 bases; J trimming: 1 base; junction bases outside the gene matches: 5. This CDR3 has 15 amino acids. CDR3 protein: CASSHGTGQNTEAFF. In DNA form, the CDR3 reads TGCGCCAGCAGCCACGGGACAGGGCAGAACACTGAAGCTTTCTTT.

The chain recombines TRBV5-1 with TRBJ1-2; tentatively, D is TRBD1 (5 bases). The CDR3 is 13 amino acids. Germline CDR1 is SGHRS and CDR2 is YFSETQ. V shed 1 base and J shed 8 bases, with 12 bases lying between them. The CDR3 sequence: CASSLSGSEGYTF. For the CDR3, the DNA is TGCGCCAGCAGCTTGTCAGGGTCGGAAGGCTACACCTTC.

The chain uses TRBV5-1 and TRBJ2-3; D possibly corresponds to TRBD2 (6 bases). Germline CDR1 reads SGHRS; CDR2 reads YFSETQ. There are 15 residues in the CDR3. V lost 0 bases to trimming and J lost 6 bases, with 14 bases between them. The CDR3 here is CASSLAEMGRDTQYF. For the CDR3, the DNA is TGCGCCAGCAGCTTGGCCGAGATGGGGAGGGATACGCAGTATTTT.

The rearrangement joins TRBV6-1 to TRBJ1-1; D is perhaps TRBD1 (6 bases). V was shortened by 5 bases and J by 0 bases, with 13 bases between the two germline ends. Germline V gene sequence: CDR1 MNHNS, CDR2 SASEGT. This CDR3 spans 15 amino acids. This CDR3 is CASSFLDSMNTEAFF. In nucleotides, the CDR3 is TGTGCCAGCAGTTTTTTGGACAGTATGAACACTGAAGCTTTCTTT.

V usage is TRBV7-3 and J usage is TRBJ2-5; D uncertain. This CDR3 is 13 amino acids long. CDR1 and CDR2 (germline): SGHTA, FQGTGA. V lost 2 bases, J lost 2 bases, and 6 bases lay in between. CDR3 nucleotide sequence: TGTGCCAGCAGCTTAGCCTATCAAGAGACCCAGTACTTC. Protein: CASSLAYQETQYF.

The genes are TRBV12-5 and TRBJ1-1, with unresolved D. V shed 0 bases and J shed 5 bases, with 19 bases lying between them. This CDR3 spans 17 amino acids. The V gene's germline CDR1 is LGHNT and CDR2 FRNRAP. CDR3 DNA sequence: TGTGCTAGTGGTTTGGTACTGTCAGAGGGTATTGGAACTGAAGCTTTCTTT. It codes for CASGLVLSEGIGTEAFF.

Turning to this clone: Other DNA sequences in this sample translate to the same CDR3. Here the CDR3 reads CASSPGGSYEQYF. The CDR3 DNA sequence: TGTGCCAGCAGTCCGGGGGGGTCCTACGAGCAGTACTTC. The chain is built from TRBV12-3 or TRBV12-4 and TRBJ2-7; 8 bases are shared with TRBD2. V trimming: 5 bases; J trimming: 1 base; junction bases outside the gene matches: 1. The CDR3 extends over 13 amino acids.

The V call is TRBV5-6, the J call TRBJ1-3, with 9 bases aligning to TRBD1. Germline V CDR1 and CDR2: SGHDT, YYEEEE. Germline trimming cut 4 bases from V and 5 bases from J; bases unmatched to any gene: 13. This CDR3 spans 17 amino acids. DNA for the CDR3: TGTGCCAGCAGCAGGAGCCCGGACAGGGGTCCCCGAAACACCATATATTTT. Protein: CASSRSPDRGPRNTIYF. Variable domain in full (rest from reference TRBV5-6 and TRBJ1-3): DAGVTQSPTHLIKTRGQQVTLRCSPKSGHDTVSWYQQALGQGPQFIFQYYEEEERQRGNFPDRFSGHQFPNYSSELNVNALLLGDSALYLCASSRSPDRGPRNTIYFGEGSWLTVV.

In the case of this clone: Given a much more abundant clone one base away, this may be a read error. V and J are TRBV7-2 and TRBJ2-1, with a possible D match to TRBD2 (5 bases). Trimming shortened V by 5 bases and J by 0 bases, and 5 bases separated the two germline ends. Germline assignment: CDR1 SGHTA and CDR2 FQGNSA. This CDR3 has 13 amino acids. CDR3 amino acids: CASSTSSYNEQFF. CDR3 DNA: TGTGCCAGCAGCACTAGCTCCTACAATGAGCAGTTCTTC.

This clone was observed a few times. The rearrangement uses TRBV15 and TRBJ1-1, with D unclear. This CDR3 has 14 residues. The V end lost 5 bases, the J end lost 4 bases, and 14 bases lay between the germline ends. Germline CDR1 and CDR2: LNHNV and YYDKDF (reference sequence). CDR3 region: CATSATAGSTEAFF. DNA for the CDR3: TGTGCCACCAGCGCAACCGCGGGGAGCACTGAAGCTTTCTTT.

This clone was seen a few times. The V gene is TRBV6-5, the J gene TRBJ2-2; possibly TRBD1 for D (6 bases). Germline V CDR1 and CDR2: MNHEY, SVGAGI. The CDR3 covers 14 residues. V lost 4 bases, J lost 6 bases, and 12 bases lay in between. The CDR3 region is CASSSRTEAGELFF. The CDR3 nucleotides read TGTGCCAGCAGTTCTCGGACAGAAGCCGGGGAGCTGTTTTTT.

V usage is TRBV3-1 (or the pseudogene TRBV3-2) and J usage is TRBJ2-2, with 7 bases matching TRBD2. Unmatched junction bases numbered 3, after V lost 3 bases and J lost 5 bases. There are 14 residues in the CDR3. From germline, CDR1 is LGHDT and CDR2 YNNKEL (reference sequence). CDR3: CASSHGAGTGELFF. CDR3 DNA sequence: TGTGCCAGCAGCCACGGAGCGGGGACCGGGGAGCTGTTTTTT.

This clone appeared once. CDR3 nucleotide sequence: TGTGCCTGGAGTTTAGGGGGCCCCGGCGATGGCTACACCTTC. Translating gives CAWSLGGPGDGYTF. The rearrangement joins TRBV30 to TRBJ1-2; 7 bases agree with TRBD1. The CDR3 sequence is 14 residues long. J gave up 6 bases and V 2 bases, and 9 bases lay outside the gene matches. Germline CDR1 and CDR2: GTSNPN and SVGIG (reference sequence).

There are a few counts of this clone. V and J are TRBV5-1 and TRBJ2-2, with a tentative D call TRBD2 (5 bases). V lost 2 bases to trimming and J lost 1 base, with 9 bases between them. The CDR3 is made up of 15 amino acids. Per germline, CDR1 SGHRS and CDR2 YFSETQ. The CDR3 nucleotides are TGCGCCAGCAGCTTTGGACTGGTGAACACCGGGGAGCTGTTTTTT. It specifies CASSFGLVNTGELFF.

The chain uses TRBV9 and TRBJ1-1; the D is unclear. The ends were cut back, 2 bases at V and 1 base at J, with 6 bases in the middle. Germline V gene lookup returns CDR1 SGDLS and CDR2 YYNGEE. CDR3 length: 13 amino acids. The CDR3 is CASSVRGNTEAFF. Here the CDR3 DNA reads TGTGCCAGCAGCGTCAGAGGGAACACTGAAGCTTTCTTT.

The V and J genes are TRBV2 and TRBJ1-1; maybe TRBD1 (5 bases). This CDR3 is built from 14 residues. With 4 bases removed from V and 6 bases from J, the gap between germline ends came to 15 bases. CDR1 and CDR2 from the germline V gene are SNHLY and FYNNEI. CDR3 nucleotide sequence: TGTGCCAGCAGTGTCATGGGGCGCGCAGCTGAAGCTTTCTTT. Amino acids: CASSVMGRAAEAFF.

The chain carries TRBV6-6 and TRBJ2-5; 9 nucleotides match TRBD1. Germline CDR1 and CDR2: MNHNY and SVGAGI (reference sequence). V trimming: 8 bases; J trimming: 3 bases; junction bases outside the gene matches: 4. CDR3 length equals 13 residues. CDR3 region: CASVRQGEETQYF. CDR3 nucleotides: TGTGCCAGCGTTCGACAGGGGGAAGAGACCCAGTACTTC.

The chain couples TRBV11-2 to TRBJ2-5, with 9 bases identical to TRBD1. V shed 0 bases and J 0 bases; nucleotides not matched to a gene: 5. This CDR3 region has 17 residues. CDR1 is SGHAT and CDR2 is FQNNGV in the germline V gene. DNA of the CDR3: TGTGCCAGCAGCTTAGACGCCGGGACAGGGTACCAAGAGACCCAGTACTTC. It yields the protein CASSLDAGTGYQETQYF.

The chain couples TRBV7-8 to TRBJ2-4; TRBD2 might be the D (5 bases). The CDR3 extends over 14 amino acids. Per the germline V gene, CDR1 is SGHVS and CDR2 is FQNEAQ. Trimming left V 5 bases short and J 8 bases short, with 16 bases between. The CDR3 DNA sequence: TGTGCCAGCAGCCGGGCCGGGGTCGGGGACATTCAGTACTTC. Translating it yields CASSRAGVGDIQYF. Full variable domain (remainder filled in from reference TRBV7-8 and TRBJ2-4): GAGVSQSPRYKVAKRGQDVALRCDPISGHVSLFWYQQALGQGPEFLTYFQNEAQLDKSGLPSDRFFAERPEGSVSTLKIQRTQQEDSAVYLCASSRAGVGDIQYFGAGTRLSVL.

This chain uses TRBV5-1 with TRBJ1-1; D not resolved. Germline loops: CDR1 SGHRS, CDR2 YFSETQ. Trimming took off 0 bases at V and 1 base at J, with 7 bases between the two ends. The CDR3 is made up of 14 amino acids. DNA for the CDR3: TGCGCCAGCAGCTTGGCCGCAGGGAACACTGAAGCTTTCTTT. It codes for CASSLAAGNTEAFF. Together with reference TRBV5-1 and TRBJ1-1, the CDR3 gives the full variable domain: KAGVTQTPRYLIKTRGQQVTLSCSPISGHRSVSWYQQTPGQGLQFLFEYFSETQRNKGNFPGRFSGRQFSNSRSEMNVSTLELGDSALYLCASSLAAGNTEAFFGQGTRLTVV.

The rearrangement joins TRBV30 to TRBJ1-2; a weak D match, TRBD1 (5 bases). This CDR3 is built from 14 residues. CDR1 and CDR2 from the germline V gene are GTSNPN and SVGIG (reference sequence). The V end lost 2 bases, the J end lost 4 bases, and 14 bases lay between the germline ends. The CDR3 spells CAWSTPRGSYGYTF. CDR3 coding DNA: TGTGCCTGGAGTACCCCTCGGGGGAGCTATGGCTACACCTTC.

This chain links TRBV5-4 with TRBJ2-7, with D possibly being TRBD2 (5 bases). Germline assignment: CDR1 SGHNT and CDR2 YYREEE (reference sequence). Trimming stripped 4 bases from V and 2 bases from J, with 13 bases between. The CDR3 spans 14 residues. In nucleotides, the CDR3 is TGTGCCAGCAGCCGCGGCAGCGGCCCCTACGAGCAGTACTTC. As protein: CASSRGSGPYEQYF.

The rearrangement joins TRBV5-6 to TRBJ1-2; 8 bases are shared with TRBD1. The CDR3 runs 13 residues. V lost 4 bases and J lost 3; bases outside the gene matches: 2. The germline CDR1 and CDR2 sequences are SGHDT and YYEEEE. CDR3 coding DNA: TGTGCCAGCAGCCCGGACAGGGACTATGGCTACACCTTC. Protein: CASSPDRDYGYTF.